This entry lists 22 T cell receptor beta chains sequenced from one sample in a study of T cells in Graves' hyperthyroidism and ophthalmopathy. From RNA transcripts, TCR beta CDR3 regions were amplified. In the first-round RT-PCR of the TCR CDR3, the HTBI primer set was used. TCRdb reprocessed the multiplex PCR reads via MiXCR and lists one record per CDR3 protein. The table includes roughly 630,000 distinct CDR3 sequences, 15% to 18% detected once. The sequencing input was blood. These receptors came from a woman under 40 with Graves' hyperthyroidism.

In its sample, this clonotype was seen many times. The chain has TRBV18 and TRBJ1-1, with D perhaps TRBD1 (5 bases). This CDR3 spans 16 amino acids. CDR1 and CDR2 from the germline V gene are KGHSH and LQKENI. V lost 3 bases to trimming and J lost 0 bases, with 14 bases between them. The CDR3 sequence: CASSPWDPGLNTEAFF. The CDR3 nucleotides are TGTGCCAGCTCACCGTGGGACCCGGGACTGAACACTGAAGCTTTCTTT.

In this sample, this clonotype turned up many times. V is TRBV6-2 or TRBV6-3 and J is TRBJ2-1; 7 bases are a match to TRBD1. With V trimmed by 7 bases and J by 8 bases, 14 bases remained unmatched. This CDR3 contains 15 residues. Germline CDR1 is MNHEY and CDR2 is SVGEGT. The DNA for the CDR3 is TGTGCCAGCACAAAGGACAGGAGGCCTTTGGATGAGCAGTTCTTC. As protein: CASTKDRRPLDEQFF.

This clonotype was observed many times. The chain joins TRBV12-3 or TRBV12-4 to TRBJ2-7, with TRBD2 identical over 11 bases. The CDR3 runs 15 residues. V shed 6 bases and J 4 bases; nucleotides not matched to a gene: 8. This chain's CDR3 is CASSLRLAGWYEQYF. CDR3 nucleotide sequence: TGTGCCAGCAGCCTACGACTAGCGGGATGGTACGAGCAGTACTTC.

V usage is TRBV14 and J usage is TRBJ1-2, with D possibly TRBD1 on 6 matching bases. The CDR3 extends over 15 amino acids. Germline values: CDR1 SGHDN, CDR2 FVKESK. The V gene lost 0 bases and the J gene lost 4 bases, with 12 bases spanning the gap. In nucleotides, the CDR3 is TGTGCCAGCAGCCAAGAATACAGGGCCCGCTATGGCTACACCTTC. Protein sequence: CASSQEYRARYGYTF.

Ten or more counts support this clonotype. The genes are TRBV28 and TRBJ1-1; 9 bases agree with TRBD1. The CDR3 sequence is 14 residues long. Trimming took 6 bases from V and 7 from J; bases not matched to a gene: 9. Germline CDR1 and CDR2: MDHEN and SYDVKM. The DNA of the CDR3 is TGTGCCAGCAGAAAGGACAGGGGCGACGATGAAGCTTTCTTT. This encodes CASRKDRGDDEAFF.

This clonotype was seen many times. This sequence joins TRBV2 and TRBJ2-7; 7 bases agree with TRBD2. The CDR3 is made up of 14 amino acids. V lost 7 bases and J lost 0; bases outside the gene matches: 6. In germline, CDR1 is SNHLY, CDR2 FYNNEI. This chain's CDR3 is CASNKRGDSYEQYF. CDR3 DNA: TGTGCCAGCAACAAACGGGGGGACTCCTACGAGCAGTACTTC.

This clonotype has ten or more counts. The chain employs TRBV20-1 and TRBJ2-1, with TRBD2 matching over 9 bases. V trimming: 1 base; J trimming: 6 bases; junction bases outside the gene matches: 7. The CDR3 runs 15 residues. Germline CDR1 reads DFQATT; CDR2 reads SNEGSKA (reference sequence). This CDR3 is CSARVSSGNVNEQFF. The CDR3 bases are TGCAGTGCTAGAGTATCTAGCGGGAATGTCAATGAGCAGTTCTTC.

This clonotype was detected many times. J is TRBJ2-3 and V is TRBV5-1, with 9 bases lining up with TRBD2. Germline V CDR1 and CDR2: SGHRS, YFSETQ. The CDR3 length is 14 residues. Germline trimming cut 5 bases from V and 3 bases from J; bases unmatched to any gene: 4. The DNA of the CDR3 is TGCGCCAGCAGGCCTAGCGGGACAACAGATACGCAGTATTTT. Encoded protein: CASRPSGTTDTQYF.

In its sample, this clonotype was seen a few times. V gene TRBV28 combines with J gene TRBJ1-2, with TRBD1 matching over 8 bases. Germline V lookup: CDR1 MDHEN, CDR2 SYDVKM. Unmatched junction bases numbered 8, after V lost 3 bases and J lost 8 bases. The CDR3 contains 14 residues. The CDR3 DNA reads as TGTGCCAGCAGTTTTAAGCAGGGGGCCCGGGGCTACACCTTC. As protein: CASSFKQGARGYTF.

In its sample, this clonotype was seen many times. This chain uses TRBV30 with TRBJ2-4; D not certain. Germline V gene sequence: CDR1 GTSNPN, CDR2 SVGIG (reference sequence). CDR3 length: 14 amino acids. V lost 3 bases, J lost 3 bases, and 12 bases lay in between. The CDR3 reads CAWSARGIKNIQYF. CDR3 DNA sequence: TGTGCCTGGAGCGCGCGAGGAATCAAAAACATTCAGTACTTC.

On this clonotype: This could be a read error, since a much larger clone is one nucleotide away. The chain employs TRBV11-2 and TRBJ1-3; unclear D gene. Germline CDR1 is SGHAT and CDR2 is FQNNGV. The CDR3 spans 15 residues. The CDR3 region has the DNA TGTGCCAGCAGCTTTTCTCTGGGTTCTGGAACCACCATATATTTT. As protein: CASSFSLGSGTTIYF.

This clonotype showed up many times. The gene calls are TRBV2 and TRBJ2-2; D remains unclear. This CDR3 region has 15 residues. The ends were cut back, 0 bases at V and 1 base at J, with 6 bases in the middle. Germline V gene sequence: CDR1 SNHLY, CDR2 FYNNEI. The CDR3: CASSEAVRNTGELFF. The CDR3 region has the DNA TGTGCCAGCAGTGAAGCGGTCCGGAACACCGGGGAGCTGTTTTTT.

The CDR3 DNA reads as TGCAGTGCTACCACAGGGGACAACAATCAGCCCCAGCATTTT. This codes for CSATTGDNNQPQHF. The rearrangement uses TRBV20-1 and TRBJ1-5; 7 positions match TRBD1. The CDR3 spans 14 residues. The V segment lost 4 bases and the J segment 3 bases; nucleotides outside the gene matches: 6. Germline CDR1 reads DFQATT; CDR2 reads SNEGSKA (reference sequence).

V gene TRBV6-1 combines with J gene TRBJ2-5, with D perhaps TRBD1 or TRBD2 (5 bases each). CDR1 is MNHNS and CDR2 is SASEGT in the germline V gene. The V gene lost 6 bases and the J gene lost 1 base, with 12 bases spanning the gap. This CDR3 has 14 amino acids. The CDR3 bases are TGTGCCAGCAGCCTCAATGGGGGCCAAGAGACCCAGTACTTC. Amino acids: CASSLNGGQETQYF.

This sequence joins TRBV2 and TRBJ2-2; 10 bases align to TRBD2. In germline, CDR1 is SNHLY, CDR2 FYNNEI. The J segment lost 4 bases and the V segment lost 5 bases, leaving 7 bases of the junction unmatched. This CDR3 comprises 16 residues. The CDR3 region is CASSISGRSGTGELFF. For the CDR3, the DNA is TGTGCCAGCAGTATTAGCGGGAGGTCGGGCACCGGGGAGCTGTTTTTT.

Comments on this clonotype: A much larger clone lies one base from this, so it may be a read error. The chain uses TRBV7-9 and TRBJ1-4, with no clear D. CDR3 length: 15 amino acids. The germline V gene has CDR1 SEHNR and CDR2 FQNEAQ (reference sequence). In DNA, the CDR3 is TGTGCCAGCAGCCCCCGGGAACAACTAGCCGGGGAGCTGTCTTTT. Protein product: CASSPREQLAGELSF.

This clonotype came up a few times. The gene calls are TRBV6-6 and TRBJ2-7; the match to TRBD2 covers 8 bases. Germline V gene sequence: CDR1 MNHNY, CDR2 SVGAGI (reference sequence). V was pared by 0 bases and J by 4 bases, with 11 bases of the junction left unmatched. This CDR3 comprises 17 residues. The CDR3 spells CASSYSRVGLAGYEQYF. The DNA of the CDR3 is TGTGCCAGCAGTTACTCGAGGGTAGGGCTAGCGGGTTACGAGCAGTACTTC.

This clonotype was picked up a small number of times. The rearrangement links TRBV6-1 to TRBJ2-6; D could derive from TRBD1 or TRBD2 (5 bases each). Germline values: CDR1 MNHNS, CDR2 SASEGT. The V and J ends lost 8 bases and 2 bases respectively, with 10 bases between them. This CDR3 is 14 amino acids long. The CDR3 protein is CASRDVAGANVLTF. The CDR3, as DNA: TGTGCCAGCCGGGACGTGGCTGGGGCCAACGTCCTGACTTTC.

This clonotype appeared many times. J is TRBJ1-1 and V is TRBV20-1; maybe TRBD1 (5 bases). This CDR3 region has 16 residues. The V gene's germline CDR1 is DFQATT and CDR2 SNEGSKA (reference sequence). V lost 0 bases, J lost 0 bases, and 14 bases lay in between. CDR3 coding DNA: TGCAGTGCTAGAGACCCCACACAGGCGCTGAACACTGAAGCTTTCTTT. Translating it yields CSARDPTQALNTEAFF.

This clonotype appeared a single time. The V and J genes are TRBV7-9 and TRBJ2-3; weak D call: TRBD2 (5 bases). The V gene's germline CDR1 is SEHNR and CDR2 FQNEAQ (reference sequence). The CDR3 is 12 amino acids. The V end was cut by 5 bases, the J end by 11 bases, with 14 bases between. The CDR3 reads CASSQTDWEQYF. CDR3 in DNA: TGTGCCAGCAGCCAAACGGACTGGGAGCAGTATTTT.

The chain links TRBV27 to TRBJ1-1, with 8 nucleotides matching TRBD1. CDR3 length equals 16 residues. Looked up from germline, CDR1 is MNHEY and CDR2 is SMNVEV (reference sequence). V lost 3 bases and J lost 5; bases outside the gene matches: 11. CDR3 sequence: CASSFFRGQGLTEAFF. The CDR3 DNA reads TGTGCCAGCAGTTTTTTCCGCGGACAGGGACTGACTGAAGCTTTCTTT.

The chain recombines TRBV28 with TRBJ1-2; TRBD1 aligns across 9 bases. The CDR3 contains 14 residues. Germline V gene lookup returns CDR1 MDHEN and CDR2 SYDVKM. With V trimmed by 4 bases and J by 9 bases, 9 bases remained unmatched. The CDR3, as DNA: TGTGCCAGCAGTTCCGGGACAGGGTTTTTGAGCTACACCTTC. Its protein product is CASSSGTGFLSYTF.